The clone carrying this TCR beta chain appeared a few times. Looked up from germline, CDR1 is SGHRS and CDR2 is YFSETQ. V was pared by 2 bases and J by 2 bases, with 4 bases of the junction left unmatched. The CDR3 is made up of 14 amino acids. The entry originates in a study of human T cells and chemical hapten exposure. As for time point: healthy volunteer bleed at 2 weeks. Unfractionated whole blood was the source from which total RNA was extracted. As originally analysed: 90,000 to 100,000 TCRs per sample was the median, with a range of about 20,000 to 690,600. MiXCR, applied by TCRdb to the RACE reads, yields one record per CDR3 protein. None of the V and J calls come from the authors' own analysis; TCRdb made them. The sample carries some 93,000 distinct CDR3 sequences, approximately 10% recorded once.

The sequencing input was whole blood. The chain carries TRBV5-1 and TRBJ2-7, with 7 nucleotides matching TRBD1. The sequence was obtained from a female donor in good health. Some clones in this sample may be carry-over from other donors' samples. The CDR3 coding sequence is TGCGCCAGCAGCTTACGACAGGGTCCCTACGAGCAGTACTTC. Protein sequence: CASSLRQGPYEQYF. The entire variable domain, with the rest obtained from reference TRBV5-1 and TRBJ2-7, is as follows: KAGVTQTPRYLIKTRGQQVTLSCSPISGHRSVSWYQQTPGQGLQFLFEYFSETQRNKGNFPGRFSGRQFSNSRSEMNVSTLELGDSALYLCASSLRQGPYEQYFGPGTRLTVT.